These 32 T cell receptor beta chains originate from one sample sequenced in a study of tumor-infiltrating lymphocytes in primary liver carcinoma. Making TCR beta cDNA involved approximately 480 ng total RNA and a constant-region primer. Libraries of TCR beta came from three nested multiplex PCR rounds with slightly modified ARM-PCR. TRBV1-TRBV30 forward primers paired with a C-beta reverse primer drove the first two PCR rounds, about 9 cycles each. TCRdb itself ran the multiplex PCR reads through MiXCR, one entry per CDR3 protein. The data show hundreds of thousands of distinct CDR3 sequences, approximately 58% seen once. Blood RNA originated from unsorted whole blood, with germline DNA additionally extracted. The sequenced material came from peripheral blood. These receptors all stem from a woman aged 30 to 39 with primary liver carcinoma and hepatitis B virus infection.

About this clonotype itself: It is likely a read error, because the conserved phenylalanine at the end of the CDR3 is missing. The V and J genes are TRBV7-8 and TRBJ1-5, with D uncertain. The CDR3 length is 13 residues. Germline V gives CDR1 SGHVS, CDR2 FQNEAQ. Between the trimmed V and J ends, which lost 5 bases and 2 bases, there was a span of 7 bases. CDR3 loop: CASSKSGNQPQHY. For the CDR3, the DNA is TGTGCCAGCAGCAAGAGTGGCAATCAGCCCCAGCATTAT.

This clonotype was found a few times. One base away lies a much larger clone, so this may be a sequencing read error. This sequence joins TRBV11-2 and TRBJ1-1, with 11 bases aligning to TRBD1. The CDR3 is 17 residues long. Germline CDR1 reads SGHAT; CDR2 reads FQNNGV. CDR3 in amino acids: CVSSLRDRGILNTEAFF. Here the CDR3 DNA reads TGTGTCAGCAGCCTCCGGGACAGGGGGATTTTGAACACTGAAGCTTTCTTT.

On this clonotype itself: This may arise from a read error, as a much more abundant clone is one base away. This sequence joins TRBV6-2 or TRBV6-3 and TRBJ2-2, with a weak D call TRBD2 (5 bases). V gave up 6 bases and J gave up 6 bases, with 11 bases separating them. Germline CDR1 MNHEY, CDR2 SVGEGT. The CDR3 contains 13 residues. In DNA, the CDR3 is TGTGCCAGCAGCAGCACGGAGGCCGGGGAGCTGTTTTTT. Amino acids: CASSSTEAGELFF.

Comment on this clonotype: An end of the junction does not agree with germline; a read error may underlie this. The chain uses TRBV5-1 and TRBJ1-2; unclear D gene. The length of the CDR3 is 13 residues. Germline assignment: CDR1 SGHRS and CDR2 YFSETQ. The CDR3 is CANSYSTDYGYTF. Here the CDR3 DNA reads TGCGCCAACAGCTATAGCACAGACTATGGCTACACCTTC.

Note on this clonotype: A much larger clone lies a single base off, so this may be a read error. The chain uses TRBV7-8 and TRBJ2-5; 7 positions agree with TRBD1. The CDR3 length is 15 residues. Per the germline V gene, CDR1 is SGHVS and CDR2 is FQNEAQ. J gave up 5 bases and V 5 bases, and 11 bases lay outside the gene matches. In nucleotides, the CDR3 is TGTGCCAGCAGCGCAAACAGGGGTCGGCATGAGACCCAGTACTTC. Its protein product is CASSANRGRHETQYF.

V gene TRBV7-9 combines with J gene TRBJ2-3; 10 bases match TRBD2. Looked up from germline, CDR1 is SEHNR and CDR2 is FQNEAQ (reference sequence). Trimming at V came to 8 bases and at J to 3 bases, leaving 5 bases not matched to a gene. There are 14 residues in the CDR3. The CDR3, as DNA: TGTGCCAGCGGAACTAGCGGGAAGACAGATACGCAGTATTTT. Translation: CASGTSGKTDTQYF. Complete variable domain (other parts from reference TRBV7-9 and TRBJ2-3): DTGVSQNPRHKITKRGQNVTFRCDPISEHNRLYWYRQTLGQGPEFLTYFQNEAQLEKSRLLSDRFSAERPKGSFSTLEIQRTEQGDSAMYLCASGTSGKTDTQYFGPGTRLTVL.

Regarding this clonotype: A much larger clone differs from this one at a single base, so this may be a read error. The V gene is TRBV12-3 or TRBV12-4, the J gene TRBJ2-3, with D possibly matching TRBD1 (5 bases). The CDR3 is made up of 14 amino acids. CDR3 region: CASSEQALTDMQYF. The CDR3 nucleotides read TGTGCCAGCAGTGAACAGGCCCTCACAGATATGCAGTATTTT.

CDR3 DNA: TGTGCCAGCAGCCCGCGGACGGTCAATGAGCAGTTCTTC. Translation gives CASSPRTVNEQFF. V and J are TRBV5-6 and TRBJ2-1; D not resolved. Germline-derived CDR1 and CDR2 are SGHDT and YYEEEE. Trimming removed 4 bases at V and 6 bases at J, with 11 bases between. The CDR3 runs to 13 residues.

On this clonotype itself: This clone may be a read error of a much larger clone one base away. This rearrangement joins TRBV29-1 to TRBJ2-3; 9 nucleotides agree with TRBD1. The CDR3 covers 15 residues. Germline CDR1 is SQVTM and CDR2 is ANQGSEA. Trimming took 6 bases from V and 3 from J; bases not matched to a gene: 10. The CDR3 bases are TGCAGCGTGGCCGTAGGACAGGGGCCGACAGATACGCAGTATTTT. Translating it yields CSVAVGQGPTDTQYF.

A remark on this clonotype: A much more abundant neighbour one base away suggests this may be a read error. CDR3 sequence reads: CASSPLPTSYYGYTF. Here the CDR3 DNA reads TGCGCCAGCAGCCCGCTCCCTACCTCTTACTATGGCTACACCTTC. This chain joins TRBV4-3 and TRBJ1-2; D is unclear. The V and J ends lost 4 bases and 3 bases respectively, with 15 bases between them. The CDR3 runs 15 residues. CDR1 is LGHNA, CDR2 YSLEER, per germline.

The V call is TRBV5-4, the J call TRBJ1-2, with D hard to call. This CDR3 has 17 amino acids. Germline-derived CDR1 and CDR2 are SGHNT and YYREEE (reference sequence). V lost 2 bases, J lost 6 bases, and 23 bases lay in between. CDR3 sequence (DNA): TGTGCCAGCAGCTTTGGTGGGGTTAAGGTTGCGGGGAATGGCTACACCTTC. It is translated as CASSFGGVKVAGNGYTF. The whole variable domain, filled in from reference TRBV5-4 and TRBJ1-2, reads ETGVTQSPTHLIKTRGQQVTLRCSSQSGHNTVSWYQQALGQGPQFIFQYYREEENGRGNFPPRFSGLQFPNYSSELNVNALELDDSALYLCASSFGGVKVAGNGYTFGSGTRLTVV.

Note on this clonotype: A junction end diverges from the germline sequence, so it may reflect a read error. The chain couples TRBV11-2 to TRBJ2-7, with a tentative D call TRBD2 (5 bases). CDR1 is SGHAT and CDR2 is FQNNGV in the germline V gene. The CDR3 sequence is 13 residues long. The CDR3 DNA is TGTGCTAGCAGATTATACGAGGGCACCGAGCAGTACTTC. Its protein product is CASRLYEGTEQYF.

As to this clonotype: This sequence may be a read error, since a much larger clone differs from it by one base. The genes are TRBV4-2 and TRBJ2-7; no definite D call. Germline V gives CDR1 LGHNA, CDR2 YNFKEQ. This CDR3 spans 14 amino acids. This CDR3 reads CANSQTPSGYEQYF. The CDR3 DNA reads TGTGCCAACAGCCAAACCCCGTCCGGGTACGAGCAGTACTTC.

A word on this clonotype: The CDR3 ends on some other residue instead of the conserved phenylalanine or tryptophan, so this is likely a read error. This rearrangement joins TRBV7-8 to TRBJ1-6, with TRBD1 matching 9 bases. V shed 0 bases and J 6 bases; nucleotides not matched to a gene: 3. Germline values: CDR1 SGHVS, CDR2 FQNEAQ. The CDR3 has 16 residues. CDR3 sequence: CASSLANRGLNSPLHL. The DNA for the CDR3 is TGTGCCAGCAGCTTAGCCAACAGGGGGCTTAATTCACCCCTCCACCTT.

Of note for this clonotype: A read error may be the cause here, since a much bigger clone is one base away. This chain uses TRBV28 with TRBJ2-1, with D perhaps TRBD1 (5 bases). The V and J ends lost 5 bases and 6 bases respectively, with 17 bases between them. Germline V gene lookup returns CDR1 MDHEN and CDR2 SYDVKM. This CDR3 region has 15 residues. CDR3 region: CASSKRQRLFNEQFF. The CDR3 region has the DNA TGTGCCAGCAGTAAAAGACAGCGTCTATTCAATGAGCAGTTCTTC. The full variable domain, completed using reference TRBV28 and TRBJ2-1, is DVKVTQSSRYLVKRTGEKVFLECVQDMDHENMFWYRQDPGLGLRLIYFSYDVKMKEKGDIPEGYSVSREKKERFSLILESASTNQTSMYLCASSKRQRLFNEQFFGPGTRLTVL.

In regard to this clonotype: At one end, the junction sequence differs from germline, possibly due to a read error. The rearrangement joins TRBV6-6 to TRBJ1-1, with D unresolved. The CDR3 sequence is 13 residues long. Germline V CDR1 and CDR2: MNHNY, SVGAGI (reference sequence). This CDR3 reads CASSLQLNTEALF. The CDR3 nucleotides read TGTGCCAGCAGTTTACAGCTGAACACTGAAGCTCTCTTT.

Comment on this clonotype: This clone may be a read error of a much larger clone one base away. The gene calls are TRBV6-2 or TRBV6-3 and TRBJ2-7, with TRBD2 identical over 7 bases. This CDR3 has 14 residues. The germline gives CDR1 MNHEY, CDR2 SVGEGT. CDR3 bases: TGTGCCAGCAGCTCAAGCGGGACCACCTACGATCAGTACTTC. Translation: CASSSSGTTYDQYF.

Concerning this clonotype: Germline is not matched at one junction end, which may reflect a read error. The CDR3 coding sequence is TGCAGCGTACGGACAAGCGGGGACATTCAATACTTC. This translates into CSVRTSGDIQYF. J is TRBJ2-4 and V is TRBV29-1; TRBD2 is a possible D gene (7 bases). The CDR3 is made up of 12 amino acids. Germline V gene data show CDR1 as SQVTM and CDR2 as ANQGSEA.

This clonotype came up many times. The chain uses TRBV4-1 and TRBJ2-3, with 7 positions matching TRBD1. This CDR3 is 15 amino acids long. V lost 3 bases and J lost 4; bases outside the gene matches: 7. Germline V gene sequence: CDR1 MGHRA, CDR2 YSYEKL. DNA of the CDR3: TGCGCCAGCAGCCAGCTTGACAGGGACGCAGATACGCAGTATTTT. It specifies CASSQLDRDADTQYF.

This clonotype was counted once. At one of its ends the junction is not consistent with the germline gene, which may arise from a read error. The chain's CDR3 is CTSSQDGGVRRETQYF. CDR3 bases: TGTACCAGCAGCCAAGATGGTGGAGTGAGACGGGAGACCCAGTACTTC. The genes are TRBV4-2 and TRBJ2-5; no clear D. Germline lookup yields CDR1 LGHNA and CDR2 YNFKEQ. CDR3 length: 16 residues.

Concerning this clonotype: A single base separates this from a much larger clone, so it may be a read error. V and J are TRBV12-3 or TRBV12-4 and TRBJ2-7; TRBD1 or TRBD2 may be the D gene (5 bases each). This CDR3 spans 14 amino acids. V shed 6 bases and J shed 2 bases, with 14 bases lying between them. The CDR3 loop is CASSTGTQTYEQYF. Here the CDR3 DNA reads TGTGCCAGCAGCACCGGGACCCAAACCTACGAGCAGTACTTC.

At least ten counts were recorded for this clonotype. The V call is TRBV14, the J call TRBJ2-1; TRBD2 aligns across 12 bases. CDR3 length: 19 residues. Losses at the gene ends were 4 bases for V and 7 bases for J; bases not matched to a gene: 17. Germline CDR1 is SGHDN and CDR2 is FVKESK. The CDR3 is CASSPGASSGRVAKNEQFF. The CDR3 DNA reads TGTGCCAGCAGCCCTGGGGCATCTAGCGGGAGGGTAGCCAAGAATGAGCAGTTCTTC.

V gene TRBV6-5 combines with J gene TRBJ2-2; 7 nucleotides agree with TRBD2. This CDR3 comprises 14 residues. Germline CDR1 and CDR2: MNHEY and SVGAGI. V lost 7 bases and J lost 6; bases outside the gene matches: 8. CDR3 in DNA: TGTGCCAGCAAACCGGGACTAAGCTCCGGGGAGCTGTTTTTT. It encodes CASKPGLSSGELFF.

V is TRBV6-5 and J is TRBJ2-2, with 12 bases lining up with TRBD1. CDR3 size: 17 residues. Germline loops: CDR1 MNHEY, CDR2 SVGAGI. The CDR3 sequence: CTGRSGQGAFRTGELFF. CDR3 DNA: TGTACCGGCAGGTCGGGACAGGGGGCCTTTCGGACCGGGGAGCTGTTTTTT.

A note on this clonotype: Likely a read error: the CDR3 ends without its conserved phenylalanine or tryptophan. V and J are TRBV11-3 and TRBJ2-1, with D maybe TRBD2 (6 bases). The germline gives CDR1 SGHNT, CDR2 YENEEA. The CDR3 totals 13 residues. V shed 8 bases and J shed 10 bases, with 18 bases lying between them. The CDR3: CASSTNREPEQFL. The CDR3 bases are TGTGCCAGCTCAACGAACCGGGAGCCGGAGCAGTTCCTC.

V usage is TRBV29-1 and J usage is TRBJ2-2, with 7 nucleotides matching TRBD1. V shed 8 bases, J shed 6 bases, and the junction held 12 bases outside the gene matches. CDR1 and CDR2 from the germline V gene are SQVTM and ANQGSEA. CDR3 length: 14 residues. The CDR3 region has the DNA TGCAGCATTGGGGGACAGCCGAGACCCGGGGAGCTGTTTTTT. Its protein is CSIGGQPRPGELFF.

This clonotype was seen ten or more times. This chain uses TRBV4-3 with TRBJ2-1; 8 nucleotides match TRBD2. J was trimmed by 5 bases and V by 0 bases; bases with no gene match: 9. Germline-derived CDR1 and CDR2 are LGHNA and YSLEER. The CDR3 contains 17 residues. The CDR3 DNA is TGCGCCAGCAGCCAAGATTTTGGGACTAGTTGGAACAATGAGCAGTTCTTC. It yields the protein CASSQDFGTSWNNEQFF.

To note about this clonotype: A read error is possible here, since a much larger clone lies one base away. The chain joins TRBV13 to TRBJ2-1; TRBD2 agrees at 11 bases. The CDR3 is made up of 18 amino acids. Germline CDR1 PRHDT, CDR2 FYEKMQ (reference sequence). The CDR3: CANSLGGSGRARLNEQFF. DNA for the CDR3: TGTGCCAACAGCTTAGGAGGTAGCGGGAGGGCCCGGCTTAATGAGCAGTTCTTC.

Turning to this clonotype: A much larger clone differs from this one at a single base, so this may be a read error. V gene TRBV6-2 or TRBV6-3 combines with J gene TRBJ2-7, with 8 bases fitting TRBD2. The germline V gene encodes CDR1 MNHEY and CDR2 SVGEGT. The CDR3 runs 14 residues. CDR3 sequence reads: CASSQSGGRTEQCF. In DNA, the CDR3 is TGTGCCAGCAGCCAGAGCGGGGGCCGAACCGAGCAGTGCTTC.

On this clonotype itself: Compared with germline, one end of the junction differs, possibly owing to a read error. The rearrangement links TRBV11-2 to TRBJ2-3, with D unclear. The germline CDR1 and CDR2 sequences are SGHAT and FQNNGV. This CDR3 contains 12 residues. CDR3 sequence (DNA): TGCGCCAGCAGCCTCTGCGGAGATACGCAGTATTTT. Translated: CASSLCGDTQYF.

Worth noting for this clonotype: One end of the junction fails to match germline, which may point to a read error. This chain links TRBV6-1 with TRBJ2-3; D may match TRBD1 or TRBD2 (5 bases each). The CDR3 sequence is 16 residues long. Germline V gene sequence: CDR1 MNHNS, CDR2 SASEGT. As DNA, the CDR3 is TGTGCCAGCCGCTGGGGAGCTGCAGGGTCCACAGGTACGCAGTATTTT. It yields the protein CASRWGAAGSTGTQYF.

The chain uses TRBV6-2 or TRBV6-3 and TRBJ2-1, with 8 positions matching TRBD2. The CDR3 extends over 14 amino acids. CDR1 is MNHEY, CDR2 SVGEGT, per germline. V shed 11 bases and J 2 bases; nucleotides not matched to a gene: 8. The CDR3 loop reads CACHLAGPYNEQFF. CDR3 in DNA: TGTGCCTGCCATCTAGCGGGTCCCTACAATGAGCAGTTCTTC.